The present TCR beta chain was sequenced within a study of Ad26.COV2.S vaccination and SARS-CoV-2 variants. Per the germline V gene, CDR1 is SGHAT and CDR2 is FQNNGV. The CDR3 sequence is 16 residues long. Trimming took 0 bases from V and 4 from J; bases not matched to a gene: 4. Produced via immunoSEQ multiplex PCR; TCRdb's table is partial and in-frame only. The sample carries roughly 460,000 clones, 89% recorded once. Treatment denoted: approximately 18 received Ad26.COV2.S at low or high dose, single or two shots; several received placebo; per-sample allocation not given. The study sampled participants on day 63 after the first vaccine or placebo injection.

This sequence joins TRBV11-2 and TRBJ2-5; 11 nucleotides agree with TRBD2. Material: peripheral blood, obtained in a trial of Ad26.COV2.S vaccine versus placebo. This receptor was taken from a person between 18 and 60 years old who received the Ad26.COV2.S COVID-19 vaccine or a placebo. The DNA for the CDR3 is TGTGCCAGCAGCTTAGATCCCCTAGCGGGGGGAGAGACCCAGTACTTC. Its translation is CASSLDPLAGGETQYF.